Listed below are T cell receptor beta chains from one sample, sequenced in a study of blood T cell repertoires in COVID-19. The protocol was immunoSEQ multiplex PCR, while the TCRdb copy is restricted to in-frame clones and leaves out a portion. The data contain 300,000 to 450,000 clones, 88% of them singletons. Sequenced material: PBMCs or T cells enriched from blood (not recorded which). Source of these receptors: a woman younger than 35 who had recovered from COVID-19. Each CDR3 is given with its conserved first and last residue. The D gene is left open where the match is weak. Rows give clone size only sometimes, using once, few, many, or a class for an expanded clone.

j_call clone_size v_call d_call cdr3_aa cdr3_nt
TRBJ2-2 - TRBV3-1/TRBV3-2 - CASSQERTTGELFF TGTGCCAGCAGCCAAGAGAGAACTACCGGGGAGCTGTTTTTT
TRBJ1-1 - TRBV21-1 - CASIPPRAFF TGTGCCAGCATCCCCCCCCGGGCTTTCTTT
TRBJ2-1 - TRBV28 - CASWGGSYNEQFF TGTGCCAGCTGGGGAGGCTCCTACAATGAGCAGTTCTTC
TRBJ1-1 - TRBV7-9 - CASSLDRDGMNTEAFF TGTGCCAGCAGCTTAGACAGGGACGGTATGAACACTGAAGCTTTCTTT
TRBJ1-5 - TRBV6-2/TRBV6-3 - CASSYSGHSNQPQHF TGTGCCAGCAGTTACTCGGGACATAGCAATCAGCCCCAGCATTTT
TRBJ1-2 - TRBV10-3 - CAIRLQVDYGYTF TGTGCCATCAGACTACAGGTAGACTATGGCTACACCTTC
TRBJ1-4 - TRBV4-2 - CASSQDEGQGSEKLFF TGTGCCAGCAGCCAAGATGAGGGGCAGGGGAGTGAAAAACTGTTTTTT
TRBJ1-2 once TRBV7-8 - CASSLVRGTGGYTF TGTGCCAGCAGCTTAGTCCGGGGGACGGGGGGCTACACCTTC
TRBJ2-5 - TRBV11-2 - CASSGRAWETQYF TGTGCCAGCAGCGGCAGGGCATGGGAGACCCAGTACTTC
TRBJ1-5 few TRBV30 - CAWSPTGDQPQHF TGTGCCTGGAGTCCGACAGGTGATCAGCCCCAGCATTTT
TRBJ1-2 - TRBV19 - CASSIDSAANYGYTF TGTGCCAGTAGTATTGACAGCGCCGCTAACTATGGCTACACCTTC
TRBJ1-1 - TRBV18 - CASSPQEPNTEAFF TGTGCCAGCTCACCCCAGGAACCTAACACTGAAGCTTTCTTT
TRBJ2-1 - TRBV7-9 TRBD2 CASLPYTSGGNEQFF TGTGCCAGCCTCCCCTACACCAGCGGGGGTAACGAGCAGTTCTTC
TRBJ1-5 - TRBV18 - CASSPQGNQPQHF TGTGCCAGCTCACCCCAGGGAAATCAGCCCCAGCATTTT
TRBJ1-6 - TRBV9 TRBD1 CASSVEGARSPLHF TGTGCCAGCAGCGTAGAGGGGGCGCGTTCACCCCTCCACTTT
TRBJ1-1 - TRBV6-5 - CASSPRQAAEAFF TGTGCCAGCAGTCCACGACAGGCTGCTGAAGCTTTCTTT
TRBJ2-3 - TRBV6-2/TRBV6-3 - CASSYSEGTDTQYF TGTGCCAGCAGTTACTCGGAGGGCACAGATACGCAGTATTTT
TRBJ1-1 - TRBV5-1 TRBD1 CASSAGTGNTEAFF TGCGCCAGCAGCGCCGGGACAGGGAACACTGAAGCTTTCTTT
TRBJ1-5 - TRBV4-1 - CASSQGRGGYSNQPQHF TGCGCCAGCAGCCAAGGACGAGGCGGGTATAGCAATCAGCCCCAGCATTTT
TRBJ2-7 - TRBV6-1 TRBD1 CASSDSGQMGSYEQYF TGTGCCAGCAGTGATTCGGGACAGATGGGCTCCTACGAGCAGTACTTC
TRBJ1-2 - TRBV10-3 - CAISGPTGGYTF TGTGCCATCAGTGGCCCGACAGGTGGCTACACCTTC
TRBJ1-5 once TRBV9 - CASSVGGGPNQPQHF TGTGCCAGCAGCGTAGGGGGGGGACCCAATCAGCCCCAGCATTTT
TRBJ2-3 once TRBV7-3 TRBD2 CASSGRTSGGTSTDTQYF TGTGCCAGCAGCGGTCGGACTAGCGGGGGTACTAGCACAGATACGCAGTATTTT
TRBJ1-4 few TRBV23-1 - CASSQSNSGQHASTNEKLFF TGCGCCAGCAGTCAATCAAACTCCGGACAGCACGCCTCAACTAATGAAAAACTGTTTTTT
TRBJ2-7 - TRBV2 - CASSPRASDEQYF TGTGCCAGCAGTCCCCGCGCTAGCGACGAGCAGTACTTC
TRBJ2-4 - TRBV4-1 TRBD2 CASSQDKGGWNGKNIQYF TGCGCCAGCAGCCAAGATAAGGGAGGGTGGAATGGCAAAAACATTCAGTACTTC
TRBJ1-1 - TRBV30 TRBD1 CAWSRDRGLTEAFF TGTGCCTGGAGTAGGGACAGGGGGCTTACTGAAGCTTTCTTT
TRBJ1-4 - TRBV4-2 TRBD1 CASSQGQGGEKLFF TGTGCCAGCAGCCAAGGACAGGGTGGTGAAAAACTGTTTTTT
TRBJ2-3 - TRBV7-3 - CASSSYRADTQYF TGTGCCAGCAGCTCATACAGGGCAGATACGCAGTATTTT
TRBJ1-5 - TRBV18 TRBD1 CASSPKTGSYQPQHF TGTGCCAGCTCACCAAAGACAGGGTCTTATCAGCCCCAGCATTTT
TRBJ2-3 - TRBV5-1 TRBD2 CASSFEGLAGTSTDTQYF TGCGCCAGCAGCTTCGAGGGACTAGCGGGCACTAGCACAGATACGCAGTATTTT
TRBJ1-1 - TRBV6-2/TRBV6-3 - CASSYFVDTEAFF TGTGCCAGCAGTTACTTCGTTGACACTGAAGCTTTCTTT
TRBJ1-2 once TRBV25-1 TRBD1 CASSEGPGQGFAYGYTF TGTGCCAGCAGTGAAGGACCGGGACAGGGGTTTGCCTATGGCTACACCTTC
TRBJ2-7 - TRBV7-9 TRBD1 CASSPMGQVYEQYF TGTGCCAGCAGCCCGATGGGACAGGTCTACGAGCAGTACTTC
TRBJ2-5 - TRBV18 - CASSPRGIQETQYF TGTGCCAGCTCACCGCGAGGCATCCAAGAGACCCAGTACTTC
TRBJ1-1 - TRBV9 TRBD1 CASSVINPGQGTFDTEAFF TGTGCCAGCAGCGTTATCAACCCGGGACAGGGGACCTTCGACACTGAAGCTTTCTTT
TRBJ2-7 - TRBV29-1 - CSVAAQSSYEQYF TGCAGCGTTGCGGCACAGAGCTCCTACGAGCAGTACTTC
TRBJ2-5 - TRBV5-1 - CASSPVRVQETQYF TGCGCCAGCAGCCCGGTGAGGGTACAAGAGACCCAGTACTTC
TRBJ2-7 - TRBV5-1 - CASSLADRYEQYF TGCGCCAGCAGCTTGGCCGACAGGTACGAGCAGTACTTC
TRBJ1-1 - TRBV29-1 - CSVVLSTEAFF TGCAGCGTTGTGCTAAGCACTGAAGCTTTCTTT
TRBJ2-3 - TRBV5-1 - CASSPGRVVAVTEDTQYF TGCGCCAGCAGCCCCGGCAGGGTGGTAGCGGTGACTGAAGATACGCAGTATTTT
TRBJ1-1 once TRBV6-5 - CASSYGGKWSEAFF TGTGCCAGCAGTTACGGGGGGAAGTGGTCTGAAGCTTTCTTT
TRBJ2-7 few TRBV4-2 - CASSHETASYEQYF TGTGCCAGCAGCCATGAGACAGCCTCCTACGAGCAGTACTTC
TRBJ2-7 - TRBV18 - CASSQSRQTYEQYF TGTGCCAGCTCACAGAGTAGACAGACCTACGAGCAGTACTTC
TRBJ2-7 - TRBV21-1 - CAQTGHSYEQYF TGTGCCCAGACAGGCCACTCCTACGAGCAGTACTTC
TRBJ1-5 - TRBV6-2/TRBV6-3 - CASSPGREMRGNQPQHF TGTGCCAGCAGTCCGGGGAGGGAAATGAGGGGCAATCAGCCCCAGCATTTT
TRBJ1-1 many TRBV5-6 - CASSLDPEGTEAFF TGTGCCAGCAGCTTGGACCCGGAGGGGACTGAAGCTTTCTTT
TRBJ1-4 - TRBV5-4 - CASSSGQPNEKLFF TGTGCCAGCAGCTCAGGACAGCCTAATGAAAAACTGTTTTTT
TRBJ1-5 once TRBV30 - CAWSVPVSNQPQHF TGTGCCTGGAGTGTACCAGTTAGCAATCAGCCCCAGCATTTT
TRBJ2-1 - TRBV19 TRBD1 CASRWGQDNNEQFF TGTGCCAGTAGATGGGGACAGGATAACAATGAGCAGTTCTTC